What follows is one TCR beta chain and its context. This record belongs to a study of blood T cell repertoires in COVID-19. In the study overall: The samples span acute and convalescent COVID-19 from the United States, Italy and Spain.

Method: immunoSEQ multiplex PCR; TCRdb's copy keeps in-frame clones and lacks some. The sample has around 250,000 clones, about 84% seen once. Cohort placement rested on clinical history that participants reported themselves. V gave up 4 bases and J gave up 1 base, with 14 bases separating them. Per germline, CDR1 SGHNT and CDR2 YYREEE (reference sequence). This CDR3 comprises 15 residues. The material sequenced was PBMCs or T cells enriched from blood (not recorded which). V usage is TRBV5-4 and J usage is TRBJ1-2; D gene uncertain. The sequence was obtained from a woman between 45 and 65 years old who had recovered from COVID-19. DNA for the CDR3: TGTGCCAGCAGCCCCGTTGGGGAGGGTAACTATGGCTACACCTTC. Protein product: CASSPVGEGNYGYTF. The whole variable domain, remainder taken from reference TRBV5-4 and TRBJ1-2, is ETGVTQSPTHLIKTRGQQVTLRCSSQSGHNTVSWYQQALGQGPQFIFQYYREEENGRGNFPPRFSGLQFPNYSSELNVNALELDDSALYLCASSPVGEGNYGYTFGSGTRLTVV.